This paragraph reports one TCR beta chain. This record belongs to a study of blood T cell repertoires in COVID-19. As originally analysed: Researchers report that nucleated cell counts were estimated from reference gene primer amplification. Libraries were prepared by immunoSEQ multiplex PCR; TCRdb keeps only in-frame clonotypes and omits some of them. V and J calls and clone size are as listed in that table; D and trimming were resolved from the DNA. Among 70,000 or so clones listed, roughly 73% were seen once. This TCR was sampled from a human donor in a cohort sampled during active COVID-19. The material sequenced was peripheral blood.

The CDR3 DNA reads as TGCGCCAGCAGCTTGGCAGTCCAAGAGACCCAGTACTTC. It codes for CASSLAVQETQYF. V gene TRBV5-1 combines with J gene TRBJ2-5; no clear D. In germline, CDR1 is SGHRS, CDR2 YFSETQ. This CDR3 region has 13 residues. V dropped 0 bases and J dropped 1 base, with 4 bases sitting between them.